This record concerns one TCR beta chain sequence. This clonotype was seen at least ten times. Its specific antigen is unknown. No base qualities exist here, and no much larger clone lies one base off it. V and J are trimmed by 6 bases and 4 bases, and the gene matches miss 11 bases of the junction. The germline V gene supplies CDR1 MDHEN and CDR2 SYDVKM. The CDR3 numbers 15 residues from cysteine through phenylalanine. CDR3 DNA is the only sequence kept; it has 45 bases, read in frame from the first base. What this sample's time point label stands for: newly diagnosed GD, antithyroid drugs for less than 3 months. For both TCR sequencing and RNA sequencing, RNA was extracted from PBMCs using TRIzol. The diagnosis of Graves' disease was made according to American Thyroid Association guidelines. Recruitment of patients was carried out at an endocrinology department in Xi'an, China. Each patient gave about 9.1 milliliters of peripheral blood, collected in an EDTA anticoagulant tube. PBMCs were isolated by Ficoll Paque Plus density gradient separation without further T cell sorting. An Agilent 2100 Bioanalyzer and agarose gel were used to check RNA quality, and a NanoDrop 2000 was used to measure RNA concentration.

The sample originates from a study of regulatory T cells in long-lasting Graves disease (dated by TCRdb to the early 2020s). Study-wide context: Newly diagnosed Graves' disease patients had taken antithyroid drugs for less than 3 months. This study used TCR sequencing and RNA sequencing of peripheral blood to compare persistent Graves' disease patients against newly diagnosed Graves' disease patients. The study took place in China and was registered as a clinical trial. A total of around 35 samples underwent TCR sequencing, from roughly 13 patients with persistent Graves' disease and 20 or so patients with newly diagnosed Graves' disease. The paper's findings and limits, for the study overall: The study examined only peripheral blood because the primary lesion, thyroid tissue, could not be accessed. Compared with newly diagnosed patients, patients with persistent Graves' disease had lower TCR Shannon entropy and fewer highly expanded clones, which suggests clonal expansion. Sequencing and analysis were restricted to the TCR beta chain. A larger number of public clonotypes was shared among persistent patients (2,741) than among newly diagnosed patients (roughly 930). The small sample size was acknowledged by the authors as a limitation that may reduce accuracy. TRBV28, TRBJ1-2 and TRBJ2-5 were preferentially used in persistent disease, while TRBV20-1 and TRBJ2-1 were favored in newly diagnosed disease.

Libraries came from multiplex PCR. This sample was sequenced with an Illumina HiSeq 4000. iRepertoire HTBI primers and Arm-PCR amplification of CDR3 regions were used to construct TCR beta libraries. Gel purification was performed on PCR products prior to sequencing. On the study's bioinformatics: Across samples, 55 to 80 TRBV and 12 to 15 TRBJ segments were identified and used for gene usage analysis of CDR3 amino acid clonotypes. Filtered high-quality paired reads were merged into contigs using COPE and FqMerger. BLAST was used to align contigs to the IMGT TRBV, TRBD and TRBJ reference genes, and CDR3 was defined following IMGT. Clonotypes above 0.1% frequency were classified as highly expanded clones. Shannon entropy was used to measure repertoire diversity, and the Gini coefficient was used to measure V-J evenness. Public clonotypes were defined as clonotypes shared by more than one individual. TCRdb applied fastp at Q25 and MiXCR to the public reads, then kept only in-frame beta chains. Identical CDR3 proteins give one entry, which carries the most common genes and DNA. V and J calls and clone size were set by TCRdb, not the authors. Counted in this sample were over 400,000 distinct CDR3 sequences; around 13% of them appeared once. The ten largest make up more than 15% of the sample.

These records were also assigned to another study, of T cells in Graves' hyperthyroidism and ophthalmopathy. In that second paper, the authors write: A patient counted as having stable Graves' hyperthyroidism if no progression to ophthalmopathy occurred over 18 months of follow-up. The hyperthyroidism patients were between 18 and 65 years old and newly diagnosed, with a disease duration of less than 2 months. The study excluded patients with uncontrolled infections, other autoimmune diseases, pregnancy or lactation. Diagnoses relied on clinical symptoms, serum thyroxine and TRAb, thyroid ultrasound and orbital computed tomography. The first round of RT-PCR for the TCR CDR3 was performed with the HTBI primer set and the Qiagen OneStep RT-PCR kit. Most expanded thyroid clonotypes (frequency above 0.001) were also found in blood, which suggests that blood repertoires may mirror thyroid immune responses. A model built on a 13 V-J signature distinguished ophthalmopathy from stable hyperthyroidism, reaching 85% to 90% sensitivity and under 84% specificity in cross-validation and 80%/75% in testing. In validation, progression to ophthalmopathy was predicted by the model with 55% to 71% sensitivity and 72% to 85% specificity, a median of around 6.5 months before onset. To identify TCR V-J signatures that set the groups apart, the researchers used a discovery cohort of about a hundred patients, made up of 40 to 45 with Graves' ophthalmopathy and some 58 with stable Graves' hyperthyroidism. Prospective prediction of ophthalmopathy was tested in an independent validation cohort consisting of 18 hyperthyroidism patients and 17 patients who later progressed to ophthalmopathy. The approximately 98 discovery patients were randomly divided into training and test sets at a 7:3 ratio. In addition, the study compared T-cell repertoires in thyroid tissue and in blood from about six Graves' hyperthyroidism patients. After blood sampling, hyperthyroidism patients were treated with methimazole at a starting dose of 30 mg daily, and ophthalmopathy patients were treated with high-dose intravenous methylprednisolone. Libraries were constructed in a second round of multiplex PCR, after which size selection and purification were carried out. The libraries were sequenced on an Illumina HiSeq2000 using paired-end 100 bp reads. Raw data were processed with SOAPnuke, discarding reads with adapters, uncalled bases, mean Phred below 15, or no exact constant-primer or identifier match. High-quality paired reads were merged with COPE v1.2.5, and unique nucleotide sequences were defined as clonotypes. Clonotypes were aligned to IMGT TRBV, TRBD and TRBJ reference segments using MiTCR v1.1. The analysis was restricted to V-J combinations with a frequency above 0.0001, which together covered 99.2% of the repertoires. The TCS score was defined as the ratio of F50 (clonal expansion) to E x V (chaos), calculated using BLOSUM62-based TCRdist between CDR3 peptides within each V-J. Welch's t-statistics and random forest reduced just over 500 V-J features to 13, which were used in a naive Bayes classifier (R e1071). No statistical method was used to set the sample size in advance, and investigators knew the group allocation. The paper reports TCR Vbeta CDR3 sequencing of approximately 140 peripheral blood samples: under 45 ophthalmopathy, under 80 hyperthyroidism and around 17 progressor patients.

Specimen: peripheral blood mononuclear cells (PBMCs), collected at new diagnosis, from a patient treated with antithyroid drugs. Rearrangement joined TRBV28 to TRBJ2-7; 8 bases in the junction line up with TRBD2. This TCR came from a woman aged 50 to 65 with Graves disease. Donor details come from another sample of the same person, matched by shared clones. This receptor carries the CDR3 CASSPTAGGQYEQYF. The DNA sequence is given as TGTGCCAGCAGCCCCACCGCGGGGGGCCAGTACGAGCAGTACTTC.